In this sample, the clone carrying this TCR beta chain turned up many times. Its antigen is not identified. The source of the sample is a study of T cells in Graves' hyperthyroidism and ophthalmopathy. This CDR3 has 12 amino acids. Trimming took 7 bases from V and 4 from J, leaving 9 bases between them. Germline-derived CDR1 and CDR2 are KGHDR and SFDVKD. The source material, RNA transcripts, was used to amplify TCR beta CDR3 regions. HTBI primers were used for first-round RT-PCR of the TCR CDR3. TCRdb re-called the multiplex PCR reads with MiXCR, one entry per CDR3 protein. The table lists 450,000 to 650,000 distinct CDR3 sequences, about a fifth of them singletons. Study results and caveats: Ophthalmopathy prediction by the model preceded onset by a median about 6 months. Blood held most thyroid clonotypes expanded above 0.001 frequency.

No ophthalmopathy progression within 18 months constituted stable Graves' hyperthyroidism. Thyroid ultrasound, orbital computed tomography, clinical symptoms, and serum thyroxine and TRAb underpinned diagnoses. This receptor was identified in a young man with Graves' hyperthyroidism. The genes are TRBV24-1 and TRBJ1-2; D may be TRBD1 (6 bases). The sample was blood. The chain's CDR3 is CATSQGTYGYTF. CDR3 in DNA: TGTGCCACCAGCCAGGGGACCTATGGCTACACCTTC.